One and the same sample provided the 22 T cell receptor beta chains below, sequenced in a study of shared T cell receptors in the human thymus. Here immunoSEQ multiplex PCR was the method, and the copy in TCRdb shows in-frame clones only, minus some. The sample carries 700,000 or so clones, approximately 85% recorded once. The data also belong to a second study, concerning human thymus T cells.

Input material: thymocytes. The receptors originated from a girl under three years old with a congenital heart defect.

The rearrangement uses TRBV5-1 and TRBJ2-7; D uncertain. Germline values: CDR1 SGHRS, CDR2 YFSETQ. The CDR3 has 16 residues. Trimming removed 0 bases from V and 4 bases from J, with 17 bases in between. In DNA form, the CDR3 reads TGCGCCAGCAGCTTGGGCAACTTTAGTCCTCCTTACGAGCAGTACTTC. Protein product: CASSLGNFSPPYEQYF.

V is TRBV19 and J is TRBJ1-4; D possibly corresponds to TRBD1 (5 bases). Germline V gene lookup returns CDR1 LNHDA and CDR2 SQIVND (reference sequence). The germline V and J ends were trimmed by 7 bases and 4 bases, with 10 bases remaining between them. There are 13 residues in the CDR3. The CDR3 DNA reads as TGTGCCAGTACGGCTCAGGGTAATGAAAAACTGTTTTTT. This gives the protein CASTAQGNEKLFF. Variable domain in full (rest from reference TRBV19 and TRBJ1-4): DGGITQSPKYLFRKEGQNVTLSCEQNLNHDAMYWYRQDPGQGLRLIYYSQIVNDFQKGDIAEGYSVSREKKESFPLTVTSAQKNPTAFYLCASTAQGNEKLFFGSGTQLSVL.

This chain joins TRBV4-2 and TRBJ1-5; the D is unclear. The length of the CDR3 is 15 residues. CDR1 is LGHNA and CDR2 is YNFKEQ in the germline V gene. The germline V and J ends were trimmed by 0 bases and 2 bases, with 8 bases remaining between them. DNA of the CDR3: TGTGCCAGCAGCCAAGAAGTCCGGGGCAATCAGCCCCAGCATTTT. Protein: CASSQEVRGNQPQHF.

The chain uses TRBV6-4 and TRBJ1-2; 9 nucleotides align to TRBD1. The CDR3 extends over 14 amino acids. V was clipped by 4 bases and J by 8 bases; unmatched bases: 8. Germline CDR1 is MRHNA and CDR2 is SNTAGT. Here the CDR3 DNA reads TGTGCCAGCAGTGCCACGGGACAGGGCGGAGGCTACACCTTC. This translates into CASSATGQGGGYTF.

This clone was seen once. The sample holds other DNA sequences that translate to the same CDR3. The rearrangement uses TRBV25-1 and TRBJ1-6; 7 positions agree with TRBD1. After removal of 4 bases from V and 7 bases from J, the junction contained 7 bases not matched to a gene. Germline V gene sequence: CDR1 MGHDK, CDR2 SYGVNS. The CDR3 consists of 15 residues. In DNA, the CDR3 is TGTGCCAGCAGTGGGGGACAGCAACTAAATTCACCCCTCCACTTT. As protein: CASSGGQQLNSPLHF.

The chain links TRBV28 to TRBJ1-5; TRBD1 matches 7 bases. Germline CDR1 and CDR2: MDHEN and SYDVKM. V was pared by 8 bases and J by 2 bases, with 0 bases of the junction left unmatched. The CDR3 covers 12 residues. CDR3 residues: CASGQGNQPQHF. The CDR3 nucleotides read TGTGCCAGCGGACAGGGCAATCAGCCCCAGCATTTT.

This clone was observed a handful of times. CDR3 in amino acids: CASRRQGPTDTQYF. DNA for the CDR3: TGTGCCAGCAGGCGACAGGGCCCCACAGATACGCAGTATTTT. The chain is built from TRBV6-5 and TRBJ2-3; 7 bases match TRBD1. After removal of 6 bases from V and 2 bases from J, the junction contained 5 bases not matched to a gene. Germline V gene lookup returns CDR1 MNHEY and CDR2 SVGAGI. The CDR3 length is 14 residues.

This clone was recorded once. J is TRBJ2-1 and V is TRBV27; the D gene is possibly TRBD1 (6 bases). CDR1 and CDR2 from the germline V gene are MNHEY and SMNVEV (reference sequence). V shed 6 bases and J shed 9 bases, with 18 bases lying between them. This CDR3 comprises 14 residues. Written as DNA, the CDR3 is TGTGCCAGCAGGGGGGCGGGTTCCCCCCGTGAGCAGTTCTTC. Its protein is CASRGAGSPREQFF.

CDR3 loop: CASSYRGSGNTIYF. The DNA of the CDR3 is TGTGCCAGCAGTTACCGGGGCTCTGGAAACACCATATATTTT. J is TRBJ1-3 and V is TRBV6-5, with no clear D. The CDR3 extends over 14 amino acids. Trimming shortened V by 2 bases and J by 0 bases, and 5 bases separated the two germline ends. Germline V CDR1 and CDR2: MNHEY, SVGAGI.

This clone appeared a single time. The chain carries TRBV5-5 and TRBJ1-5; a possible D gene is TRBD1 (5 bases). Per the germline V gene, CDR1 is SGHKS and CDR2 is YYEKEE (reference sequence). Trimming shortened V by 5 bases and J by 4 bases, and 10 bases separated the two germline ends. The CDR3 totals 13 residues. The CDR3 here is CASSMGGNQPQHF. The CDR3 nucleotides read TGTGCCAGCAGTATGGGGGGGAATCAGCCCCAGCATTTT. The variable domain in full, with the rest retrieved from reference TRBV5-5 and TRBJ1-5, is DAGVTQSPTHLIKTRGQQVTLRCSPISGHKSVSWYQQVLGQGPQFIFQYYEKEERGRGNFPDRFSARQFPNYSSELNVNALLLGDSALYLCASSMGGNQPQHFGDGTRLSIL.

The chain uses TRBV2 and TRBJ1-1; D unclear. Germline V CDR1 and CDR2: SNHLY, FYNNEI. The CDR3 sequence is 15 residues long. V lost 5 bases, J lost 7 bases, and 20 bases lay in between. As DNA, the CDR3 is TGTGCCAGCAGTACCGGGCCTAAGAGGAGGATTGAAGCTTTCTTT. Amino acids: CASSTGPKRRIEAFF.

The chain has TRBV2 and TRBJ2-7; the D is unclear. The CDR3 is made up of 14 amino acids. V shed 6 bases and J shed 3 bases, with 15 bases lying between them. Germline CDR1 SNHLY, CDR2 FYNNEI. In DNA, the CDR3 is TGTGCCAGCAGCGAGCAGGTTCCATTCTACGAGCAGTACTTC. Translation gives CASSEQVPFYEQYF.

The chain joins TRBV28 to TRBJ2-7; possible D gene TRBD2, 5 bases. With 4 bases removed from V and 6 bases from J, the gap between germline ends came to 10 bases. This CDR3 contains 12 residues. Germline V gene data show CDR1 as MDHEN and CDR2 as SYDVKM. CDR3 sequence: CASSSPRGEQYF. The CDR3 DNA reads as TGTGCCAGCAGTTCCCCCCGGGGCGAGCAGTACTTC.

The V call is TRBV29-1, the J call TRBJ1-1, with 8 bases matching TRBD1. The ends lost 3 bases at V and 1 base at J; junction bases unmatched: 4. Germline CDR1 SQVTM, CDR2 ANQGSEA. The CDR3 is 14 residues long. This chain's CDR3 is CSVDNGQGNTEAFF. For the CDR3, the DNA is TGCAGCGTTGATAACGGACAGGGGAACACTGAAGCTTTCTTT.

Only one count was recorded for this clone. The V call is TRBV2, the J call TRBJ1-2, with 10 bases aligning to TRBD1. The CDR3 spans 19 residues. After removal of 3 bases from V and 5 bases from J, the junction contained 18 bases not matched to a gene. Germline loops: CDR1 SNHLY, CDR2 FYNNEI. This CDR3 is CASSDSGQGEITGLYGYTF. In nucleotides, the CDR3 is TGTGCCAGCAGTGATAGCGGACAGGGGGAGATAACTGGTCTATATGGCTACACCTTC.

This rearrangement joins TRBV28 to TRBJ2-7; maybe TRBD1 (5 bases). Trimming took off 6 bases at V and 2 bases at J, with 11 bases between the two ends. Germline-derived CDR1 and CDR2 are MDHEN and SYDVKM. This CDR3 spans 13 amino acids. CDR3 bases: TGTGCCAGCAGGGGGCGGCAGACCTACGAGCAGTACTTC. Amino acid sequence: CASRGRQTYEQYF.

The chain is built from TRBV5-4 and TRBJ1-3, with 10 bases aligning to TRBD1. The germline CDR1 and CDR2 sequences are SGHNT and YYREEE (reference sequence). The CDR3 contains 17 residues. V shed 4 bases, J shed 0 bases, and the junction held 7 bases outside the gene matches. This chain's CDR3 is CASSSTGTGVSGNTIYF. CDR3 nucleotide sequence: TGTGCCAGCAGCAGTACCGGGACAGGGGTCTCTGGAAACACCATATATTTT.

The chain is built from TRBV28 and TRBJ2-7; 15 positions match TRBD2. CDR1 is MDHEN, CDR2 SYDVKM, per germline. This CDR3 contains 21 residues. V was pared by 2 bases and J by 3 bases, with 17 bases of the junction left unmatched. Here the CDR3 DNA reads TGTGCCAGCAGTTTAGAGGGGAGGACTAGCGGGGGGGATTTAGGTAACTACGAGCAGTACTTC. It yields the protein CASSLEGRTSGGDLGNYEQYF.

The rearrangement links TRBV4-2 to TRBJ2-3, with D possibly TRBD2 on 7 matching bases. CDR1 LGHNA and CDR2 YNFKEQ come from the germline V gene. The CDR3 sequence is 16 residues long. The V end lost 0 bases, the J end lost 4 bases, and 14 bases lay between the germline ends. CDR3 sequence (DNA): TGTGCCAGCAGCCAAGATTGGGGCGGGGGCTCAGATACGCAGTATTTT. This sequence encodes CASSQDWGGGSDTQYF.

In this sample, this clone turned up once. The chain joins TRBV6-5 to TRBJ1-2, with 9 nucleotides matching TRBD1. CDR3 size: 12 residues. Germline V lookup: CDR1 MNHEY, CDR2 SVGAGI. V shed 7 bases, J shed 6 bases, and the junction held 3 bases outside the gene matches. CDR3: CASTRDRDGYTF. CDR3 DNA sequence: TGTGCCAGCACCCGGGACAGGGATGGCTACACCTTC.

This chain connects TRBV2 to TRBJ2-2; the D gene is possibly TRBD2 (5 bases). Trimming left V 2 bases short and J 2 bases short, with 12 bases between. The CDR3 consists of 16 residues. Germline V lookup: CDR1 SNHLY, CDR2 FYNNEI. The CDR3 nucleotides read TGTGCCAGCAGTGAAAGCGGCGGAAGAAACACCGGGGAGCTGTTTTTT. It specifies CASSESGGRNTGELFF.

J is TRBJ1-4 and V is TRBV2; no clear D gene. Trimming removed 6 bases at V and 3 bases at J, with 29 bases between. Germline loops: CDR1 SNHLY, CDR2 FYNNEI. The CDR3 consists of 20 residues. CDR3 bases: TGTGCCAGCAGGAACAACGGATCTTCCTACAGTGCCATCCCTAATGAAAAACTGTTTTTT. Protein product: CASRNNGSSYSAIPNEKLFF.